This entry lists 26 T cell receptor beta chains sequenced from one sample in a study of T-cell memory formation after mild COVID-19. From the 5' RACE reads, TCRdb called clonotypes with MiXCR, one entry per CDR3 protein. The table has hundreds of thousands of distinct CDR3 sequences, roughly 22% seen once. The source material was PBMCs or a T cell subset sorted from them (not recorded which). These receptors were obtained from an adult woman who had mild COVID-19 (a few samples of this study predate the infection). Cell type and time point are not known.

The chain joins TRBV10-3 to TRBJ2-7; D is unresolved. Deletions cut 4 bases from V and 7 bases from J, with 17 bases between. CDR3 size: 14 residues. CDR1 and CDR2 from the germline V gene are ENHRY and SYGVKD. CDR3 in amino acids: CAISGRNMLNEQYF. The CDR3 DNA reads as TGTGCCATCAGTGGCAGGAACATGCTAAATGAGCAGTACTTC.

This clonotype was detected only a few times. V gene TRBV5-1 combines with J gene TRBJ2-7, with no clear D. V was clipped by 4 bases and J by 3 bases, with 14 bases between them. CDR3 length: 14 amino acids. Looked up from germline, CDR1 is SGHRS and CDR2 is YFSETQ. This CDR3 is CASSPQADNYEQYF. CDR3 coding DNA: TGCGCCAGCAGCCCTCAGGCCGATAACTACGAGCAGTACTTC.

This clonotype was recorded a few times. The CDR3 DNA reads TGCAGTGCTAGACTTTCCTGGTCGGGCTATGGCTACACCTTC. It specifies CSARLSWSGYGYTF. This chain connects TRBV20-1 to TRBJ1-2; no firm D call. V was cut by 2 bases and J by 4 bases, with 14 bases left in between. CDR3 size: 14 residues. Germline assignment: CDR1 DFQATT and CDR2 SNEGSKA (reference sequence).

The chain employs TRBV5-1 and TRBJ1-2; 9 nucleotides line up with TRBD1. CDR3 length: 13 amino acids. With 4 bases clipped from V and 7 bases from J, the junction kept 5 bases outside the gene matches. Germline CDR1 and CDR2: SGHRS and YFSETQ. CDR3 nucleotides: TGCGCCAGCAGCCAATTACAGGGGGCTGGCTACACCTTC. This sequence encodes CASSQLQGAGYTF.

The J gene is TRBJ2-3, the V gene TRBV7-3; TRBD2 matches at 10 bases. Germline loops: CDR1 SGHTA, CDR2 FQGTGA. The junction had 5 bases not matched to a gene; V was cut back by 5 bases and J by 6 bases. The CDR3 spans 14 residues. The CDR3 DNA sequence: TGTGCCAGCAGCCCGGGACTAGCGCAGGATACGCAGTATTTT. Translating gives CASSPGLAQDTQYF.

This clonotype was detected only a few times. The chain carries TRBV5-1 and TRBJ2-7; 9 bases agree with TRBD1. CDR3 size: 15 residues. Trimming at V came to 4 bases and at J to 4 bases, leaving 9 bases not matched to a gene. Germline V gene lookup returns CDR1 SGHRS and CDR2 YFSETQ. The CDR3 DNA sequence: TGCGCCAGCAGCCTCAAAGACAGGGGGTATTACGAGCAGTACTTC. Translating it yields CASSLKDRGYYEQYF.

This clonotype was detected a few times. The V and J genes are TRBV5-1 and TRBJ1-2, with 8 bases matching TRBD1. Germline V gene data show CDR1 as SGHRS and CDR2 as YFSETQ. The junction had 10 bases not matched to a gene; V was cut back by 4 bases and J by 8 bases. The CDR3 is 14 amino acids. The CDR3 DNA follows: TGCGCCAGCAGCATGGGACAGGTGGGATGGGGCTACACCTTC. This gives the protein CASSMGQVGWGYTF.

The chain combines TRBV29-1 with TRBJ2-7; possibly TRBD1 for D (6 bases). CDR1 is SQVTM, CDR2 ANQGSEA, per germline. V was trimmed by 3 bases and J by 3 bases, leaving 9 bases between them. The CDR3 consists of 12 residues. The CDR3 nucleotides are TGCAGCGTTGAGGGACACAACTACGAGCAGTACTTC. This codes for CSVEGHNYEQYF.

This clonotype appeared a single time. This chain connects TRBV5-6 to TRBJ2-6; a weak D match, TRBD2 (5 bases). Germline V gene lookup returns CDR1 SGHDT and CDR2 YYEEEE. V was pared by 1 base and J by 13 bases, with 27 bases between. The CDR3 consists of 18 residues. The CDR3 reads CASSLFPTIMGIAWVLTF. The CDR3 DNA sequence: TGTGCCAGCAGCTTGTTTCCGACTATCATGGGCATAGCATGGGTCCTGACTTTC.

There are a few counts of this clonotype. The V call is TRBV19, the J call TRBJ1-2; 9 bases fit TRBD1. Germline-derived CDR1 and CDR2 are LNHDA and SQIVND (reference sequence). Trimming at V came to 8 bases and at J to 2 bases, leaving 15 bases not matched to a gene. This CDR3 has 17 amino acids. The CDR3 region is CASRPVGGQGSNYGYTF. The CDR3 nucleotides read TGTGCCAGTCGACCCGTCGGGGGACAGGGCTCGAACTATGGCTACACCTTC.

This clonotype was recorded a few times. CDR3 in DNA: TGTGCCAGCAGTGAAGCGCTTCGGGGGAACTCCTGGGGAAAACTGTTTTTT. The encoded protein is CASSEALRGNSWGKLFF. The chain is built from TRBV2 and TRBJ1-4; D possibly corresponds to TRBD1 (5 bases). The CDR3 extends over 17 amino acids. V lost 0 bases to trimming and J lost 10 bases, with 21 bases between them. CDR1 is SNHLY, CDR2 FYNNEI, per germline.

This sequence joins TRBV10-3 and TRBJ2-7, with unresolved D. The CDR3 totals 14 residues. V lost 0 bases and J 6 bases, leaving 12 bases between the germline ends. In germline, CDR1 is ENHRY, CDR2 SYGVKD. This chain's CDR3 is CAISESGRMGEQYF. CDR3 DNA sequence: TGTGCCATCAGTGAGTCTGGCAGGATGGGCGAGCAGTACTTC.

Only a few counts were recorded for this clonotype. DNA of the CDR3: TGCGCCAGCAGCCGGGGCGCTCGGACCCCTGGGGCCAACGTCCTGACTTTC. It encodes CASSRGARTPGANVLTF. V is TRBV5-1 and J is TRBJ2-6; D tentatively fits TRBD1 or TRBD2 (5 bases each). The germline V and J ends were trimmed by 4 bases and 2 bases, with 16 bases remaining between them. The CDR3 loop spans 17 amino acids. CDR1 is SGHRS, CDR2 YFSETQ, per germline. The full variable domain, completed using reference TRBV5-1 and TRBJ2-6, is KAGVTQTPRYLIKTRGQQVTLSCSPISGHRSVSWYQQTPGQGLQFLFEYFSETQRNKGNFPGRFSGRQFSNSRSEMNVSTLELGDSALYLCASSRGARTPGANVLTFGAGSRLTVL.

This clonotype showed up many times. This chain uses TRBV24-1 with TRBJ1-6; D ambiguous. The germline CDR1 and CDR2 sequences are KGHDR and SFDVKD. The CDR3 sequence is 13 residues long. Between the trimmed V and J ends, which lost 8 bases and 8 bases, there was a span of 12 bases. CDR3 nucleotide sequence: TGTGCCACCATGGCAGGCCTCGATTCACCCCTCCACTTT. Its protein product is CATMAGLDSPLHF.

The CDR3 loop is CASSPNGPVGYGYTF. The CDR3 DNA reads TGTGCCAGCAGCCCAAATGGCCCAGTGGGCTATGGCTACACCTTC. V is TRBV7-9 and J is TRBJ1-2; D is uncertain. The CDR3 is 15 amino acids. Germline V gene sequence: CDR1 SEHNR, CDR2 FQNEAQ (reference sequence). Deletions cut 5 bases from V and 4 bases from J, with 17 bases between. Drawing the rest from reference TRBV7-9 and TRBJ1-2, the complete variable domain is DTGVSQNPRHKITKRGQNVTFRCDPISEHNRLYWYRQTLGQGPEFLTYFQNEAQLEKSRLLSDRFSAERPKGSFSTLEIQRTEQGDSAMYLCASSPNGPVGYGYTFGSGTRLTVV.

The genes are TRBV4-1 and TRBJ1-3, with TRBD1 identical over 8 bases. Germline V CDR1 and CDR2: MGHRA, YSYEKL. CDR3 length equals 19 residues. J lost 3 bases, V lost 3 bases, and 16 bases had no gene match. CDR3 region: CASSQQIQGALTDGNTIYF. CDR3 DNA: TGCGCCAGCAGCCAGCAAATTCAGGGGGCGCTGACTGATGGAAACACCATATATTTT.

J is TRBJ2-4 and V is TRBV20-1; tentatively, D is TRBD1 (7 bases). Trimming pared 6 bases from V and 1 base from J, leaving 19 bases between. The CDR3 has 16 residues. The germline V gene has CDR1 DFQATT and CDR2 SNEGSKA (reference sequence). The CDR3, as DNA: TGCAGTGCCAGCGACAGGGTAGCGGTGGCCAAAAACATTCAGTACTTC. It encodes CSASDRVAVAKNIQYF.

The chain carries TRBV20-1 and TRBJ2-7; TRBD2 matches 8 bases. The CDR3 covers 15 residues. Trimming cost V 5 bases and J 4 bases; bases outside gene matches: 13. The germline V gene has CDR1 DFQATT and CDR2 SNEGSKA (reference sequence). CDR3 region: CSASTSGLFSYEQYF. DNA of the CDR3: TGCAGTGCTTCTACTAGCGGCCTATTTTCTTACGAGCAGTACTTC.

This sequence joins TRBV7-2 and TRBJ1-1; maybe TRBD1 (5 bases). The germline V gene has CDR1 SGHTA and CDR2 FQGNSA. Trimming shortened V by 5 bases and J by 0 bases, and 13 bases separated the two germline ends. CDR3 length: 15 residues. CDR3 in DNA: TGTGCCAGCAGCCCCCAGGGTGTGGTGAACACTGAAGCTTTCTTT. This translates into CASSPQGVVNTEAFF.

The chain employs TRBV5-1 and TRBJ1-1; weak D call: TRBD1 (5 bases). V lost 2 bases to trimming and J lost 4 bases, with 15 bases between them. The CDR3 consists of 15 residues. CDR1 is SGHRS, CDR2 YFSETQ, per germline. As DNA, the CDR3 is TGCGCCAGCAGCTTCGGCCATATGGGGGGCACTGAAGCTTTCTTT. Its translation: CASSFGHMGGTEAFF.

The V gene is TRBV2, the J gene TRBJ1-2, with D perhaps TRBD1 (5 bases). Per the germline V gene, CDR1 is SNHLY and CDR2 is FYNNEI. The ends were cut back, 8 bases at V and 7 bases at J, with 17 bases in the middle. This CDR3 contains 13 residues. In DNA form, the CDR3 reads TGTGCCAGCCGAGATAGGGGAGGAGGTGGCTACACCTTC. Residues: CASRDRGGGGYTF.

This clonotype showed up just a few times. The CDR3 is CASRSPGLAGIYEQFF. In DNA form, the CDR3 reads TGTGCCAGCAGGTCGCCGGGACTAGCGGGAATCTATGAGCAGTTCTTC. V is TRBV12-3 or TRBV12-4 and J is TRBJ2-1, with 13 bases that match TRBD2. This CDR3 spans 16 amino acids. V dropped 6 bases and J dropped 8; count of bases not matched to a gene: 10.

This sequence joins TRBV2 and TRBJ1-2; 11 bases align to TRBD1. Germline V gene lookup returns CDR1 SNHLY and CDR2 FYNNEI. Losses at the gene ends were 6 bases for V and 1 base for J; bases not matched to a gene: 4. The CDR3 spans 15 residues. The chain's CDR3 is CASRDGTGGNYGYTF. The CDR3 DNA reads as TGTGCCAGCAGAGATGGGACAGGGGGTAACTATGGCTACACCTTC. Full variable domain (remainder filled in from reference TRBV2 and TRBJ1-2): EPEVTQTPSHQVTQMGQEVILRCVPISNHLYFYWYRQILGQKVEFLVSFYNNEISEKSEIFDDQFSVERPDGSNFTLKIRSTKLEDSAMYFCASRDGTGGNYGYTFGSGTRLTVV.

This clonotype was seen a few times. This sequence joins TRBV5-1 and TRBJ2-7; D is uncertain. Per the germline V gene, CDR1 is SGHRS and CDR2 is YFSETQ. The CDR3 extends over 14 amino acids. V was cut by 6 bases and J by 7 bases, with 20 bases left in between. The CDR3 region is CASTPDGSSGEQYF. Here the CDR3 DNA reads TGCGCCAGCACCCCCGACGGTTCATCTGGGGAGCAGTACTTC.

This clonotype was seen many times. The chain links TRBV6-5 to TRBJ2-1; 7 bases match TRBD1. Germline-derived CDR1 and CDR2 are MNHEY and SVGAGI. This CDR3 contains 15 residues. The ends lost 5 bases at V and 4 bases at J; junction bases unmatched: 8. Here the CDR3 DNA reads TGTGCCAGCAGTGGGAGACAGGGACCATACAATGAGCAGTTCTTC. It specifies CASSGRQGPYNEQFF.

This clonotype was found a few times. This chain joins TRBV20-1 and TRBJ2-1; D call uncertain. V gave up 1 base and J gave up 0 bases, with 13 bases separating them. The CDR3 is made up of 16 amino acids. The V gene's germline CDR1 is DFQATT and CDR2 SNEGSKA (reference sequence). CDR3 protein: CSARVPPAPSYNEQFF. CDR3 DNA: TGCAGTGCTAGAGTTCCCCCAGCGCCCTCCTACAATGAGCAGTTCTTC.